There are a few counts of the clone carrying this TCR beta chain. This specimen comes from a study of blood T cells in healthy people across ages. The CDR3 length is 16 residues. Germline assignment: CDR1 LGHNA and CDR2 YNFKEQ. V gave up 4 bases and J gave up 0 bases, with 14 bases separating them. A second PCR of roughly 7 to 11 cycles used a sample-barcoded 5' primer and a J-beta primer mix. A single record per CDR3 protein comes from TCRdb applying MiXCR to the 5' RACE reads. The sample lists approximately 2,000,000 distinct CDR3 sequences; roughly 43% were seen once. This sequence originates from a human donor in good health. The sample taken for sequencing was blood. The genes are TRBV4-2 and TRBJ2-3; weak D call: TRBD2 (6 bases). This CDR3 reads CASSRDGGYSTDTQYF. CDR3 in DNA: TGTGCCAGCAGCCGCGACGGGGGTTATAGCACAGATACGCAGTATTTT.